This TCR beta chain originates from a study of shared clonotypes between healthy human individuals. The CDR3 is made up of 13 amino acids. V gave up 1 base and J gave up 1 base, with 3 bases separating them. Germline CDR1 is SGHNT and CDR2 is YYREEE (reference sequence). TCRdb keeps only in-frame clones here, not all; method: immunoSEQ multiplex PCR. The data hold about 2.3 million clones, with 80% to 95% observed a single time. As concerns this clone: The antigen remains undetermined. The identical CDR3 is also encoded by other nucleotide sequences in the sample.

Overall study results and limits: Sampling was confined to blood; repertoires within tissues likely differ. Clonotypes not shared had lower generation probabilities than those common to all four donors.

The chain joins TRBV5-4 to TRBJ1-3; D gene uncertain. The TCR was taken from a man younger than 35 in good health. Some clones in this sample may be carry-over from other donors' samples. The sample comprised naive CD4+ T cells from PBMCs. The subset: CD45RA+ positively selected. CDR3 residues: CASSLISGNTIYF. CDR3 DNA: TGTGCCAGCAGCTTGATTTCTGGAAACACCATATATTTT. The full variable domain, rest sourced from reference TRBV5-4 and TRBJ1-3, is ETGVTQSPTHLIKTRGQQVTLRCSSQSGHNTVSWYQQALGQGPQFIFQYYREEENGRGNFPPRFSGLQFPNYSSELNVNALELDDSALYLCASSLISGNTIYFGEGSWLTVV.